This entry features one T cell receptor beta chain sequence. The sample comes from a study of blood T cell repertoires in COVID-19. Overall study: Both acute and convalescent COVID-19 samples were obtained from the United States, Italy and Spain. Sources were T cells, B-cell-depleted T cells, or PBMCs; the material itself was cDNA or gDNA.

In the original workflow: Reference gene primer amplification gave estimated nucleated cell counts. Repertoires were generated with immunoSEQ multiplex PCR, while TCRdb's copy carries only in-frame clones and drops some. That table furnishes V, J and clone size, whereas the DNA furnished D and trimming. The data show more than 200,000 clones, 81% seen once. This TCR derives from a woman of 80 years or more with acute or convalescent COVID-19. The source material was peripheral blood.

CDR3 loop: CASSDRYNEQFF. As DNA, the CDR3 is TGTGCCAGTAGTGACAGATACAATGAGCAGTTCTTC. The chain has TRBV19 and TRBJ2-1; tentatively, D is TRBD1 (5 bases). V lost 5 bases, J lost 4 bases, and 6 bases lay in between. Germline V gene lookup returns CDR1 LNHDA and CDR2 SQIVND (reference sequence). CDR3 size: 12 residues.